The source of this T cell receptor beta chain is a study of beta chain features in type 1 diabetes. Findings and caveats of the study: In comparison with healthy donors, patients had naive, central memory and Treg TCRB repertoires that appeared more similar.

Isolated RNA was reverse transcribed in full, so expressed TCRB transcripts were sequenced. Here immunoSEQ multiplex PCR was the method, and the copy in TCRdb shows in-frame clones only, minus some. Of nearly 350,000 clones listed, around 7.6% were seen once; the top ten hold around 0.44%. Donors underwent one heparinised blood draw, about 110 mL on average. This clone came up a few times. Its target is unknown. The sample comprised central memory CD4+ T cells from blood. This TCR was sampled from a young woman in good health.

CDR3 protein: CASRAEWGTEAFF. The DNA of the CDR3 is TGTGCCAGCAGAGCGGAGTGGGGCACTGAAGCTTTCTTT. The chain carries TRBV2 and TRBJ1-1; D ambiguous. The V gene lost 6 bases and the J gene lost 4 bases, with 12 bases spanning the gap. This CDR3 comprises 13 residues. Germline CDR1 is SNHLY and CDR2 is FYNNEI. Full variable domain (remainder filled in from reference TRBV2 and TRBJ1-1): EPEVTQTPSHQVTQMGQEVILRCVPISNHLYFYWYRQILGQKVEFLVSFYNNEISEKSEIFDDQFSVERPDGSNFTLKIRSTKLEDSAMYFCASRAEWGTEAFFGQGTRLTVV.